Sequencing of this T cell receptor (beta chain) was carried out in a study of T cells in Graves' hyperthyroidism and ophthalmopathy. This clonotype appeared a few times. Its target is unknown. On the basis of clinical symptoms, serum thyroxine and TRAb, thyroid ultrasound and orbital computed tomography, diagnoses were made. Progressors' blood was drawn at hyperthyroidism diagnosis, before ophthalmopathy symptoms. The source material, RNA transcripts, was used to amplify TCR beta CDR3 regions. Researchers ran a first-round RT-PCR on the TCR CDR3 using the HTBI primer set. TCRdb reprocessed the multiplex PCR reads with MiXCR, giving one entry per CDR3 protein. The sample shows some 600,000 distinct CDR3 sequences, over 11% of them seen only once. V was trimmed by 5 bases and J by 7 bases, leaving 18 bases between them. The CDR3 totals 14 residues. From germline, CDR1 is MDHEN and CDR2 SYDVKM. Study findings and constraints: Blood held most thyroid clonotypes expanded above 0.001 frequency.

Input material: blood. The chain combines TRBV28 with TRBJ2-7; possibly TRBD1 for D (5 bases). This receptor was obtained from a woman aged 25-40 years with Graves' hyperthyroidism that later progressed to Graves' ophthalmopathy. This chain's CDR3 is CASSDRLQSKEQYF. CDR3 bases: TGTGCCAGCAGTGACAGACTCCAGTCGAAGGAGCAGTACTTC.